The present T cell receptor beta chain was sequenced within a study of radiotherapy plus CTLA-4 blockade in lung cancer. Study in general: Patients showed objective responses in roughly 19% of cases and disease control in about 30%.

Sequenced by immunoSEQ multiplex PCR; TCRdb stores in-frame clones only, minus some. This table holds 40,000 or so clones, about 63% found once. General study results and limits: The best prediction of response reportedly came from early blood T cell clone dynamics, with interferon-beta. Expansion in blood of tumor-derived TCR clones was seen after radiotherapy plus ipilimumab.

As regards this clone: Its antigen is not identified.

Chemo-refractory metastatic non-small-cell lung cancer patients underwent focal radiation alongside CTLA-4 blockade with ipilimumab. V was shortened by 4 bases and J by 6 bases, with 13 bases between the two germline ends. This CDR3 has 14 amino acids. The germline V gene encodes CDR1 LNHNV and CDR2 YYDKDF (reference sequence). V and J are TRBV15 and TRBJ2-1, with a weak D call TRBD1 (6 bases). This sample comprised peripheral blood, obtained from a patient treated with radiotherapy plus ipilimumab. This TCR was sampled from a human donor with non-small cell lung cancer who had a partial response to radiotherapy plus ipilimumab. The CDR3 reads CATSIGGSSNEQFF. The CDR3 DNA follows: TGTGCCACCAGCATAGGGGGAAGTTCCAATGAGCAGTTCTTC.